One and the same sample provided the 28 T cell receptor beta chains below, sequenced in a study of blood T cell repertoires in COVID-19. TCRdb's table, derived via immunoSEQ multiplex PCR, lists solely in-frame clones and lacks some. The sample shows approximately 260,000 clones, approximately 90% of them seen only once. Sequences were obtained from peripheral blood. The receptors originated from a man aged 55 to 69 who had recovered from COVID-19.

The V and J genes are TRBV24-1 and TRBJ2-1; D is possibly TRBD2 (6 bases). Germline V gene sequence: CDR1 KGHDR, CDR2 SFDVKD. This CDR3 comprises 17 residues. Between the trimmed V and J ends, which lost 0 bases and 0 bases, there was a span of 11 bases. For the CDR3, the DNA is TGTGCCACCAGTGATTTGGGGATCGGGAGCTCCTACAATGAGCAGTTCTTC. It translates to CATSDLGIGSSYNEQFF.

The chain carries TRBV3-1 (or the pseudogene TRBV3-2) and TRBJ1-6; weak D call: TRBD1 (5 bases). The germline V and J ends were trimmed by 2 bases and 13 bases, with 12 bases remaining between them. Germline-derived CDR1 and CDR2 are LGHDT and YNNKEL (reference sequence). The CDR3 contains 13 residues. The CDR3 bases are TGTGCCAGCAGCCAATTATTAGGGGCCCCCCTCCACTTT. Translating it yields CASSQLLGAPLHF.

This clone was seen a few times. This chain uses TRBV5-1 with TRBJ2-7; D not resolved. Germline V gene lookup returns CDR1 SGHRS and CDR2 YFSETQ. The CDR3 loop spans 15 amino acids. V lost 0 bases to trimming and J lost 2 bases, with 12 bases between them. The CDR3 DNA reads TGCGCCAGCAGCTTGGGGCCAGACTCTCCCTACGAGCAGTACTTC. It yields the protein CASSLGPDSPYEQYF.

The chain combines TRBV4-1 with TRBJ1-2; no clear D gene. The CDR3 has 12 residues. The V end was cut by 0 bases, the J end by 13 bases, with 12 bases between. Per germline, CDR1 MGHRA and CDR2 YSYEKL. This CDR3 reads CASSQDRRLSTF. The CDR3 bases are TGCGCCAGCAGCCAAGATAGGCGGCTGTCCACCTTC.

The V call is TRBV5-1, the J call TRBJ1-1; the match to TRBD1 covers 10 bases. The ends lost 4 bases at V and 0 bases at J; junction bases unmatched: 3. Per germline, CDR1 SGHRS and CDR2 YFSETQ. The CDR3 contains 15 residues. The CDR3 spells CASSVDRGMNTEAFF. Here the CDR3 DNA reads TGCGCCAGCAGCGTGGACAGGGGGATGAACACTGAAGCTTTCTTT.

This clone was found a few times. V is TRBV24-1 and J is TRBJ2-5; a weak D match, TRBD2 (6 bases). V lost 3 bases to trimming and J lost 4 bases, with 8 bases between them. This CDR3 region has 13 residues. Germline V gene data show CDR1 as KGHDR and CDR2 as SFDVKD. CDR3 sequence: CATSDGGGETQYF. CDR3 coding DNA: TGTGCCACCAGTGATGGGGGAGGAGAGACCCAGTACTTC.

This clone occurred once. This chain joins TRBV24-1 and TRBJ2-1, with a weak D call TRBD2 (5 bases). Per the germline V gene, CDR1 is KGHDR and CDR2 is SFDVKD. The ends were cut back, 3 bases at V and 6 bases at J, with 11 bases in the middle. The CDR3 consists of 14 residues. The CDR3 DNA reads TGTGCCACCAGTGATCCGTCGGGGAGCAATGAGCAGTTCTTC. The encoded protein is CATSDPSGSNEQFF.

CDR3 sequence (DNA): TGTGCCAGCCGTCTAGCGGGGATCAATGAGCAGTTCTTC. It codes for CASRLAGINEQFF. The chain combines TRBV6-5 with TRBJ2-1; 9 bases match TRBD2. V lost 8 bases and J lost 6; bases outside the gene matches: 5. The CDR3 sequence is 13 residues long. Looked up from germline, CDR1 is MNHEY and CDR2 is SVGAGI.

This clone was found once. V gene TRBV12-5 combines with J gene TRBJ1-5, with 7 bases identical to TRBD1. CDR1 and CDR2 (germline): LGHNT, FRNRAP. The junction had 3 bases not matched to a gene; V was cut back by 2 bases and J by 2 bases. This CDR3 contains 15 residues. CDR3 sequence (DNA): TGTGCTAGTGGTTTGACAGGGGCGGGCAATCAGCCCCAGCATTTT. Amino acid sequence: CASGLTGAGNQPQHF.

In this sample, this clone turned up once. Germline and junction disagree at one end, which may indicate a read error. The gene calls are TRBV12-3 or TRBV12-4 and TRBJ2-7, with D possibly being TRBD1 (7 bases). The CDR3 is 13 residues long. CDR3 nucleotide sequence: TGTGCCAGCGCCGGGGGATCAGGAGGGACAGAGAACTTC. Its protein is CASAGGSGGTENF.

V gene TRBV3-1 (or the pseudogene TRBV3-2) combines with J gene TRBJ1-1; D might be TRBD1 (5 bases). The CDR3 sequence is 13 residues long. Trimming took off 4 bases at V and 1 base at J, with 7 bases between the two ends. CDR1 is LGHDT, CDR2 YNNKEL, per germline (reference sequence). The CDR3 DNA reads TGTGCCAGCAGCCCGGGGGAGAACACTGAAGCTTTCTTT. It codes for CASSPGENTEAFF.

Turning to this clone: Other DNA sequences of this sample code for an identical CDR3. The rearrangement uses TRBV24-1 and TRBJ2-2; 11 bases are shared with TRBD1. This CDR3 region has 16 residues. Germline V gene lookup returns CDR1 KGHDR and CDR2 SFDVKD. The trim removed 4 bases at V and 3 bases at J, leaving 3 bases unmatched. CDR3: CATSDPGQGDTGELFF. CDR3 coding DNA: TGTGCCACCAGTGACCCGGGACAGGGGGACACCGGGGAGCTGTTTTTT.

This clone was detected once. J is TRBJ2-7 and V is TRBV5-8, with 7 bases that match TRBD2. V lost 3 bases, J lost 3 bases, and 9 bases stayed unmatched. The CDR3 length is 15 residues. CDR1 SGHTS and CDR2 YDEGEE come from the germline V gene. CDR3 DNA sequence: TGTGCCAGCAGCTCCCGGGGGGTCCTAATCTACGAGCAGTACTTC. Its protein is CASSSRGVLIYEQYF.

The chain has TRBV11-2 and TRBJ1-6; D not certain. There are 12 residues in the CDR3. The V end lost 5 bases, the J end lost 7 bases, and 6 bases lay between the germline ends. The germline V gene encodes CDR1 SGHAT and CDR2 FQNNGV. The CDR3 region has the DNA TGTGCCAGCAGCCCACGGAATTCACCCCTCCACTTT. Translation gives CASSPRNSPLHF. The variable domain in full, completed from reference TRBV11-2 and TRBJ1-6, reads EAGVAQSPRYKIIEKRQSVAFWCNPISGHATLYWYQQILGQGPKLLIQFQNNGVVDDSQLPKDRFSAERLKGVDSTLKIQPAKLEDSAVYLCASSPRNSPLHFGNGTRLTVT.

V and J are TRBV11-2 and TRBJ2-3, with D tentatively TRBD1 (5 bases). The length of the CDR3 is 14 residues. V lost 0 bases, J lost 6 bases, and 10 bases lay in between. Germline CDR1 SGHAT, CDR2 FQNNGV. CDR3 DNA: TGTGCCAGCAGCTTAGAAGTGGCAGGGGATACGCAGTATTTT. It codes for CASSLEVAGDTQYF.

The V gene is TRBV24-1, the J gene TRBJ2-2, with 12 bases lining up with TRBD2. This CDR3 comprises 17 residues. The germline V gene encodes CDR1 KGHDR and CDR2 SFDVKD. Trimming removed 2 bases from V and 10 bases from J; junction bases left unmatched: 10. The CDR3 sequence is CATSDSGLAGTALELFF. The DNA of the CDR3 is TGTGCCACCAGTGATTCCGGACTAGCGGGGACGGCATTGGAGCTGTTTTTT.

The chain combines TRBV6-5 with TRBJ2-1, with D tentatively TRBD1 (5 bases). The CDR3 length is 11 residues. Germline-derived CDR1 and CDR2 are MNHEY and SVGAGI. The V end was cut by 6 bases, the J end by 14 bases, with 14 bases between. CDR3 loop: CASSTGSAEFF. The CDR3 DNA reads TGTGCCAGCAGCACAGGATCGGCGGAGTTCTTC.

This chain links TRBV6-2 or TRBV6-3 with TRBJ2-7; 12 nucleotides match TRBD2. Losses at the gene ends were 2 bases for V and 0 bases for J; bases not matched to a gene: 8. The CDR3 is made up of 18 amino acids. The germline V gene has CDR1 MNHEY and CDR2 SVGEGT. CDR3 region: CASSYVRTSGVFSYEQYF. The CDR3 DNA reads TGTGCCAGCAGTTACGTAAGGACTAGCGGGGTTTTCTCCTACGAGCAGTACTTC.

The CDR3 region has the DNA TGCGCCAGCAGCTTGGCCCTCGCGGGGGGCCTCAATGAGCAGTTCTTC. Its protein product is CASSLALAGGLNEQFF. The gene calls are TRBV5-1 and TRBJ2-1; 8 positions agree with TRBD2. Germline trimming cut 0 bases from V and 6 bases from J; bases unmatched to any gene: 8. The CDR3 extends over 16 amino acids. Germline V gives CDR1 SGHRS, CDR2 YFSETQ. Based on the CDR3 plus reference TRBV5-1 and TRBJ2-1, the full variable domain is KAGVTQTPRYLIKTRGQQVTLSCSPISGHRSVSWYQQTPGQGLQFLFEYFSETQRNKGNFPGRFSGRQFSNSRSEMNVSTLELGDSALYLCASSLALAGGLNEQFFGPGTRLTVL.

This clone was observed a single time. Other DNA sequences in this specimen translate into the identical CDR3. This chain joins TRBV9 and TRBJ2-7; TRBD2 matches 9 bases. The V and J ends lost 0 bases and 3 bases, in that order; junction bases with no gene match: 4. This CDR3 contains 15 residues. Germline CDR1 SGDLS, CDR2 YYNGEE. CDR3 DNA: TGTGCCAGCAGCGTAGGTAGCGGGGGCCTCTACGAGCAGTACTTC. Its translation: CASSVGSGGLYEQYF.

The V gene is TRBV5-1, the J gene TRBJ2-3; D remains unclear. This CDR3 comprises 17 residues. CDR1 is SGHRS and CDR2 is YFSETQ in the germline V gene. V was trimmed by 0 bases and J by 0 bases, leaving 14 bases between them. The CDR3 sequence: CASSLGDGSASTDTQYF. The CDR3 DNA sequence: TGCGCCAGCAGCTTGGGTGATGGCAGCGCTAGCACAGATACGCAGTATTTT.

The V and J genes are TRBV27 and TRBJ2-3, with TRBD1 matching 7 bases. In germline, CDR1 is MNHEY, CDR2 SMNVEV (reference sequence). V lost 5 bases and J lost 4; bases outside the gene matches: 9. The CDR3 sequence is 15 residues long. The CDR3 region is CASSNRGRAADTQYF. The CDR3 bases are TGTGCCAGCAGTAACAGGGGAAGGGCGGCAGATACGCAGTATTTT.

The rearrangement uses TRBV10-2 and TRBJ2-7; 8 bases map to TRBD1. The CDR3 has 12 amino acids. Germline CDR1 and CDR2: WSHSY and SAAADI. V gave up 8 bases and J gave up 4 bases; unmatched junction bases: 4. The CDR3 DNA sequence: TGCGCCAGCCGGGACAGGCATTACGAGCAGTACTTC. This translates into CASRDRHYEQYF.

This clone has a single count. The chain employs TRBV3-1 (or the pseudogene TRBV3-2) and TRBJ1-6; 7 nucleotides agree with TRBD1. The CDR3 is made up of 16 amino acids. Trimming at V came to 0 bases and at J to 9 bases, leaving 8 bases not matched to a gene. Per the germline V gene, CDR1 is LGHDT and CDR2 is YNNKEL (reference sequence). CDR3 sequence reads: CASSQDRTGQGSPLHF. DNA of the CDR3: TGTGCCAGCAGCCAAGATCGGACAGGCCAGGGTTCACCCCTCCACTTT.

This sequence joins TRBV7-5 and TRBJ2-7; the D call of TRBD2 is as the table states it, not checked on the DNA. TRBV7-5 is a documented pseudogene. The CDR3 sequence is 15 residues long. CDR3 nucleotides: TGTGCCAGAACCCCAATGGGAGGGGTGCTCGGCGAGCAGTACGTC. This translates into CARTPMGGVLGEQYV.

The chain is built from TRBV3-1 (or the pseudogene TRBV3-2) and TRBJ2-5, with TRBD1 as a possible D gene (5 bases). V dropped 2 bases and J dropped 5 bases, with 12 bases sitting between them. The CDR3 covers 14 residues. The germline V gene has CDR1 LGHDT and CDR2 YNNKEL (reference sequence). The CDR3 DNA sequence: TGTGCCAGCAGCCAACACGGCCCAGGGGAGACCCAGTACTTC. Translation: CASSQHGPGETQYF.

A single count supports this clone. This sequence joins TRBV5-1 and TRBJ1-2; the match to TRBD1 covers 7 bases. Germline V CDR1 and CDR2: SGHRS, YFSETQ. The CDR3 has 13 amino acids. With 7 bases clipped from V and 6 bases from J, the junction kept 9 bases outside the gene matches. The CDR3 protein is CASDKTGPNGYTF. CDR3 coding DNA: TGCGCCAGCGACAAGACAGGGCCAAATGGCTACACCTTC.

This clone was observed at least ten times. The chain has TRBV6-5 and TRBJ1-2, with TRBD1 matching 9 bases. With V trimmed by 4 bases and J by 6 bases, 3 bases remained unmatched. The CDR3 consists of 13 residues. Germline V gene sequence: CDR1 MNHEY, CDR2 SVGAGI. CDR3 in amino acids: CASSWDRVDGYTF. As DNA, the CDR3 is TGTGCCAGCAGTTGGGACAGGGTTGATGGCTACACCTTC.